Following are 21 T cell receptor beta chains from one sample sequenced in a study of blood T cell repertoires in COVID-19. The data were produced by immunoSEQ multiplex PCR, yet TCRdb's version contains in-frame clones alone and is incomplete. The sample has about 170,000 clones; 86% are singletons. What was sequenced was peripheral blood. These TCRs come from a man in his forties or fifties with active or convalescent COVID-19.

This chain connects TRBV6-2 or TRBV6-3 to TRBJ2-7; 11 bases are a match to TRBD1. Unmatched junction bases numbered 3, after V lost 2 bases and J lost 3 bases. Germline V gene lookup returns CDR1 MNHEY and CDR2 SVGEGT. The CDR3 totals 15 residues. As DNA, the CDR3 is TGTGCCAGCAGTTACCGGGACAGGGGGATCTACGAGCAGTACTTC. Its translation is CASSYRDRGIYEQYF.

This chain joins TRBV6-5 and TRBJ1-6, with 9 positions matching TRBD1. V gave up 6 bases and J gave up 9 bases; unmatched junction bases: 6. The germline gives CDR1 MNHEY, CDR2 SVGAGI. The CDR3 runs 14 residues. CDR3 sequence: CASRATGGGSPLHF. The CDR3 DNA is TGTGCCAGCAGAGCTACAGGGGGCGGTTCACCCCTCCACTTT.

This clone occurred once. The chain employs TRBV5-4 and TRBJ2-3, with 12 bases matching TRBD2. V dropped 0 bases and J dropped 0; count of bases not matched to a gene: 5. The germline V gene encodes CDR1 SGHNT and CDR2 YYREEE (reference sequence). This CDR3 is built from 18 residues. DNA of the CDR3: TGTGCCAGCAGCTTGGTGACTAGCGGGGGCTCTAGCACAGATACGCAGTATTTT. Encoded protein: CASSLVTSGGSSTDTQYF.

The J gene is TRBJ1-2, the V gene TRBV9; D is possibly TRBD1 (5 bases). In germline, CDR1 is SGDLS, CDR2 YYNGEE. This CDR3 spans 14 amino acids. Deletions cut 0 bases from V and 1 base from J, with 7 bases between. The DNA for the CDR3 is TGTGCCAGCAGCGTAGCGCAGGGTAACTATGGCTACACCTTC. This codes for CASSVAQGNYGYTF.

The chain has TRBV18 and TRBJ2-7; the match to TRBD2 covers 9 bases. V dropped 8 bases and J dropped 0; count of bases not matched to a gene: 11. Germline-derived CDR1 and CDR2 are KGHSH and LQKENI. CDR3 size: 16 residues. CDR3 sequence: CASLPGAGGSSYEQYF. The CDR3 DNA reads TGTGCCAGCCTTCCTGGGGCGGGAGGGAGCTCCTACGAGCAGTACTTC. Supplemented by reference TRBV18 and TRBJ2-7, the full variable domain reads NAGVMQNPRHLVRRRGQEARLRCSPMKGHSHVYWYRQLPEEGLKFMVYLQKENIIDESGMPKERFSAEFPKEGPSILRIQQVVRGDSAAYFCASLPGAGGSSYEQYFGPGTRLTVT.

This clone was detected only a few times. V is TRBV11-2 and J is TRBJ2-4; D is perhaps TRBD1 (6 bases). The CDR3 totals 15 residues. Per the germline V gene, CDR1 is SGHAT and CDR2 is FQNNGV. Deletions cut 5 bases from V and 5 bases from J, with 16 bases between. DNA for the CDR3: TGTGCCAGCAGCGAGGATTGGACAGCACAAAACATTCAGTACTTC. Its protein product is CASSEDWTAQNIQYF.

This clone came up a few times. The chain uses TRBV7-6 and TRBJ1-2, with 11 nucleotides matching TRBD1. The CDR3 contains 15 residues. J lost 4 bases, V lost 5 bases, and 6 bases had no gene match. In germline, CDR1 is SGHVS, CDR2 FNYEAQ. The CDR3 loop reads CASSPGGQGVYGYTF. The CDR3 nucleotides are TGTGCCAGCAGCCCCGGGGGACAGGGGGTCTATGGCTACACCTTC.

This sequence joins TRBV10-2 and TRBJ2-7, with 7 positions matching TRBD2. V shed 6 bases, J shed 2 bases, and the junction held 7 bases outside the gene matches. The CDR3 length is 14 residues. Per the germline V gene, CDR1 is WSHSY and CDR2 is SAAADI. The CDR3 spells CASSGSGVTYEQYF. CDR3 coding DNA: TGCGCCAGCAGCGGAAGCGGGGTTACCTACGAGCAGTACTTC.

The gene calls are TRBV28 and TRBJ1-2, with D unclear. The germline gives CDR1 MDHEN, CDR2 SYDVKM. The V gene lost 5 bases and the J gene lost 6 bases, with 10 bases spanning the gap. CDR3 length: 12 amino acids. The CDR3 reads CASSPLVHGYTF. CDR3 DNA: TGTGCCAGCAGTCCTTTAGTGCATGGCTACACCTTC.

The rearrangement links TRBV15 to TRBJ2-2; possible D gene TRBD2, 7 bases. The CDR3 has 16 amino acids. Trimming stripped 0 bases from V and 2 bases from J, with 10 bases between. Germline CDR1 LNHNV, CDR2 YYDKDF (reference sequence). In DNA form, the CDR3 reads TGTGCCACCAGCAGAGATAGGGGGGGTAACACCGGGGAGCTGTTTTTT. Translating gives CATSRDRGGNTGELFF.

This chain connects TRBV23-1 to TRBJ2-1; D is perhaps TRBD2 (6 bases). TRBV23-1 is classed as an ORF, of uncertain function. This CDR3 is 15 amino acids long. V was shortened by 7 bases and J by 6 bases, with 19 bases between the two germline ends. CDR3 region: CASTIWGVFGNEQFF. The CDR3 DNA is TGCGCCAGCACCATCTGGGGGGTTTTCGGCAATGAGCAGTTCTTC.

The chain is built from TRBV7-6 and TRBJ2-3; 8 bases line up with TRBD2. V was pared by 3 bases and J by 2 bases, with 10 bases of the junction left unmatched. CDR1 and CDR2 (germline): SGHVS, FNYEAQ. There are 17 residues in the CDR3. The chain's CDR3 is CASSFPRVGGDTDTQYF. Written as DNA, the CDR3 is TGTGCCAGCAGCTTTCCGCGGGTCGGGGGGGACACAGATACGCAGTATTTT. Variable domain in full (rest from reference TRBV7-6 and TRBJ2-3): GAGVSQSPRYKVTKRGQDVALRCDPISGHVSLYWYRQALGQGPEFLTYFNYEAQQDKSGLPNDRFSAERPEGSISTLTIQRTEQRDSAMYRCASSFPRVGGDTDTQYFGPGTRLTVL.

The chain couples TRBV14 to TRBJ2-5; D gene unclear. This CDR3 contains 13 residues. The germline V gene encodes CDR1 SGHDN and CDR2 FVKESK. V was shortened by 3 bases and J by 5 bases, with 10 bases between the two germline ends. CDR3 bases: TGTGCCAGCAGCCACCCGAACGGGGAGACCCAGTACTTC. Translating it yields CASSHPNGETQYF.

V gene TRBV7-3 combines with J gene TRBJ2-3; weak D call: TRBD2 (6 bases). The germline V gene has CDR1 SGHTA and CDR2 FQGTGA. This CDR3 has 15 residues. Trimming pared 2 bases from V and 0 bases from J, leaving 9 bases between. This chain's CDR3 is CASSLGTVSTDTQYF. CDR3 DNA sequence: TGTGCCAGCAGCTTAGGGACTGTTAGCACAGATACGCAGTATTTT. Combining the CDR3 with reference TRBV7-3 and TRBJ2-3 gives the whole variable domain GAGVSQTPSNKVTEKGKYVELRCDPISGHTALYWYRQSLGQGPEFLIYFQGTGAADDSGLPNDRFFAVRPEGSVSTLKIQRTERGDSAVYLCASSLGTVSTDTQYFGPGTRLTVL.

This clone was seen once. The V gene is TRBV18, the J gene TRBJ1-3, with 7 bases aligning to TRBD1. The germline CDR1 and CDR2 sequences are KGHSH and LQKENI. V shed 1 base and J 3 bases; nucleotides not matched to a gene: 6. CDR3 length: 16 residues. This CDR3 reads CASSPLDRAGGNTIYF. The CDR3 nucleotides read TGTGCCAGCTCACCACTCGACAGGGCAGGTGGAAACACCATATATTTT.

To note about this clone: Other DNA sequences in the same sample also yield this CDR3. The chain employs TRBV5-4 and TRBJ1-1; D is perhaps TRBD1 (6 bases). With 4 bases removed from V and 1 base from J, the gap between germline ends came to 11 bases. The CDR3 sequence is 14 residues long. The germline gives CDR1 SGHNT, CDR2 YYREEE (reference sequence). CDR3 DNA sequence: TGTGCCAGCAGCCTGGGACAAAGGAACACTGAAGCTTTCTTT. It encodes CASSLGQRNTEAFF.

The CDR3 loop reads CASSYGSQGSNQPQHF. The CDR3 nucleotides read TGTGCCAGCAGTTACGGCAGCCAGGGGAGCAATCAGCCCCAGCATTTT. V gene TRBV6-2 or TRBV6-3 combines with J gene TRBJ1-5; weak D call: TRBD1 (6 bases). The CDR3 sequence is 16 residues long. V lost 2 bases and J 1 base, leaving 12 bases between the germline ends. Germline values: CDR1 MNHEY, CDR2 SVGEGT.

The chain links TRBV3-1 (or the pseudogene TRBV3-2) to TRBJ1-2; 8 bases line up with TRBD1. CDR1 and CDR2 from the germline V gene are LGHDT and YNNKEL (reference sequence). The CDR3 spans 13 residues. Unmatched junction bases numbered 6, after V lost 5 bases and J lost 7 bases. The CDR3 loop reads CASSSQGALGYTF. CDR3 bases: TGTGCCAGCAGCTCGCAGGGGGCCCTTGGCTACACCTTC.

The chain is built from TRBV5-1 and TRBJ2-2, with 9 bases fitting TRBD2. The ends lost 4 bases at V and 5 bases at J; junction bases unmatched: 6. Germline assignment: CDR1 SGHRS and CDR2 YFSETQ. The CDR3 contains 15 residues. The CDR3 here is CASSKTSGTTGELFF. CDR3 coding DNA: TGCGCCAGCAGCAAGACTAGCGGTACTACCGGGGAGCTGTTTTTT.

The chain employs TRBV9 and TRBJ2-1, with 8 nucleotides matching TRBD2. The CDR3 contains 16 residues. V shed 4 bases and J 5 bases; nucleotides not matched to a gene: 11. Germline V gene lookup returns CDR1 SGDLS and CDR2 YYNGEE. The CDR3 region has the DNA TGTGCCAGCAGCCCCCGTCATATAGCGGGGAACAATGAGCAGTTCTTC. Its translation is CASSPRHIAGNNEQFF.

The chain uses TRBV7-9 and TRBJ2-3; no clear D gene. V dropped 0 bases and J dropped 7 bases, with 11 bases sitting between them. Germline V CDR1 and CDR2: SEHNR, FQNEAQ (reference sequence). The CDR3 consists of 14 residues. The CDR3, as DNA: TGTGCCAGCAGCTTAGCCGCCAGGATACATACGCAGTATTTT. This encodes CASSLAARIHTQYF.